This TCR beta chain appears in the sequencing data of a study of neurological immune-mediated disorders. The study's findings and limits: No sharing of CDR3 amino acid sequences was observed among expanded clones across subjects, suggesting private repertoires in all groups.

The unsorted libraries were generated from a total of 2 million PBMCs, which had been stored in RNAlater at -80 C. Synthesis of cDNA was performed by 5'RACE using 10-nucleotide random UMIs. Over 180 million TCR-beta sequences from 15-18 subjects came from every sequencing run. From the 5' RACE reads, TCRdb called clonotypes with MiXCR, one entry per CDR3 protein. The sample contains under 20,000 distinct CDR3 sequences, around 28% of which appear only once. There are 14 residues in the CDR3. For this clonotype: No antigen is known for it.

Sequenced input: PBMCs. This receptor was taken from a man in his fifties with HTLV-1-associated myelopathy (HAM/TSP). The chain employs TRBV12-3 or TRBV12-4 and TRBJ1-1; D gene ambiguous. The CDR3 sequence: CSSSPHEGHTEAFF. Written as DNA, the CDR3 is TGTTCTAGCAGTCCTCACGAGGGCCACACTGAAGCTTTCTTT.